This is a list of T cell receptor beta chains from one sample in a study of graft-versus-host responses after intestinal transplantation. Which antigens these TCRs recognize remains unknown. Only in-frame clones appear in the TCRdb table, and some are missing; sequencing was by immunoSEQ multiplex PCR. The data show over 40,000 clones, approximately 88% seen once. This material consisted of unstimulated CD4+ T cells sorted from spleen or lymph node cells, taken before transplant. The receptors were gathered from a human donor who was the organ donor for an intestinal transplant. The conserved cysteine and the conserved F or W are not part of the CDR3 here. D genes are given only for firm matches.

j_call,v_call,d_call,cdr3_aa
TRBJ2-3,TRBV27,TRBD2,ASSRSGTSGRVRDTQY
TRBJ2-1,TRBV11-3,.,ASSLGVGRGGSYNEQF
TRBJ2-1,TRBV6-5,.,ASGHNEQF
TRBJ1-2,TRBV27,.,ASSLYGDYGYT
TRBJ1-1,TRBV18,TRBD1,ASSPDRGHTEAF
TRBJ2-5,TRBV5-4,.,ASSFVGETQY
TRBJ2-7,TRBV19,.,ASSSRDPYEQY
TRBJ1-1,TRBV9,.,ASSPGRQLEAF
TRBJ2-7,TRBV7-2,.,ASSPPLPGAYEQY
TRBJ1-1,TRBV19,.,ASSRPPGLEAF
TRBJ1-5,TRBV7-9,TRBD1,ASSLGTGINQPQH
TRBJ1-6,TRBV7-2,.,ASTWVSRDSPLH